This TCR beta chain was identified in a study of regulatory T cells in long-lasting Graves disease. Turning to the study itself: For a period under 3 months, newly diagnosed Graves' patients had taken antithyroid drugs. Findings and caveats of the study: Patients whose Graves' disease persisted exhibited lower TCR diversity than those newly diagnosed.

For TCR beta, libraries came from iRepertoire HTBI primers and Arm-PCR of CDR3 regions. TCRdb passed the multiplex PCR reads through MiXCR, listing each CDR3 protein once. Of fewer than 450,000 distinct CDR3 sequences listed, approximately 16% were seen once; the top ten hold about 8.2%. As to time point: newly diagnosed GD, antithyroid drugs for less than 3 months. Generation of the TCR library employed RNA extracted from PBMCs. This CDR3 region has 20 residues. The J segment lost 4 bases and the V segment lost 1 base, leaving 18 bases of the junction unmatched. In germline, CDR1 is LGHDT, CDR2 YNNKEL (reference sequence). This clonotype was seen ten or more times. What it binds is not known. These same records also appear under a second study, on T cells in Graves' hyperthyroidism and ophthalmopathy. According to that study: Thyroid ultrasound, orbital computed tomography, clinical symptoms, and serum thyroxine and TRAb underpinned diagnoses. Ophthalmopathy was predicted by the model a median of roughly 6.6 months ahead of onset.

This TCR was recovered from a woman in her thirties or forties with Graves disease. The input for sequencing was peripheral blood mononuclear cells (PBMCs), taken at new diagnosis, from a patient treated with antithyroid drugs. V usage is TRBV3-1 and J usage is TRBJ1-1; 10 bases are a match to TRBD1. CDR3 nucleotides: TGTGCCAGCAGCCAAGCCCGGGACAGGGGTTTGATTATGATGTTCACTGAAGCTTTCTTT. Its translation is CASSQARDRGLIMMFTEAFF.